The T cell receptor (beta chain) described here comes from a study of spatial heterogeneity in lung cancer. General study results and limits: For expanded intratumoral alpha and beta TCRs, counts tracked tumor mutation counts.

The CDR3 is 13 residues long. Germline CDR1 is GTSNPN and CDR2 is SVGIG (reference sequence). This clonotype was seen just once. Its specificity is unknown. The junction differs from germline at one of its ends, possibly a read error. Since the library was made to target alpha chains, this beta chain is a stray read and its abundance is not meaningful. Specified time point: sample taken at primary tumor resection. TCRdb reprocessed the 5' RACE reads via MiXCR and lists one record per CDR3 protein. In the table there are over 15,000 distinct CDR3 sequences, approximately 10% of which are singletons. V and J are TRBV30 and TRBJ1-4, with a possible D match to TRBD1 (5 bases). Here the sequenced sample was lung tumor tissue, taken at surgery. This clonotype originated in a female donor with early-stage non-small cell lung cancer. The CDR3 region has the DNA TGTGCCTGCAGCCGGGACCGGGGTGAAAAACTGTCTTTT. This sequence encodes CACSRDRGEKLSF.